These 10 T cell receptor beta chains were sequenced from one sample in a study of vaccination and CD4 T cells after COVID-19. These receptors' targets are unknown. Stated treatment: approximately nine-day PBMC culture with coronavirus spike peptide pools or control peptides (ViraFEST assay). Sequence data for DNA of cultured CD4+ T cells were generated by the Oncomine TCR Beta short-read assay. TCRdb reanalysed the PCR reads using MiXCR and keeps one entry per CDR3 protein. This sample has tens of thousands of distinct CDR3 sequences, with 45% to 50% found just once. Sequencing input: CD4+ T cells from blood, cultured in vitro. The receptors were gathered from a human donor who had recovered from COVID-19.

This clonotype was counted a few times. This rearrangement joins TRBV20-1 to TRBJ2-2; TRBD2 is a possible D gene (5 bases). Germline loops: CDR1 DFQATT, CDR2 SNEGSKA (reference sequence). The ends were cut back, 6 bases at V and 3 bases at J, with 14 bases in the middle. The CDR3 extends over 14 amino acids. This CDR3 is CSASAARDTGELFF. CDR3 sequence (DNA): TGCAGTGCGTCAGCGGCGCGGGACACCGGGGAGCTGTTTTTT.

Here the CDR3 reads CSARDRRGTHISYNEQFF. As DNA, the CDR3 is TGCAGTGCTAGAGATCGTAGAGGGACCCACATCTCCTACAATGAGCAGTTCTTC. The chain recombines TRBV20-1 with TRBJ2-1, with D possibly called TRBD1 or TRBD2 (5 bases each). This CDR3 is 18 amino acids long. Germline CDR1 DFQATT, CDR2 SNEGSKA (reference sequence). V lost 0 bases, J lost 0 bases, and 18 bases lay in between.

The chain links TRBV4-3 to TRBJ2-6; tentatively, D is TRBD2 (5 bases). The CDR3 sequence is 18 residues long. Germline assignment: CDR1 LGHNA and CDR2 YSLEER. Trimming removed 1 base at V and 5 bases at J, with 18 bases between. The CDR3 spells CASSQGSMGSLRANVLTF. DNA of the CDR3: TGCGCCAGCAGCCAAGGAAGTATGGGGAGTCTGAGGGCCAACGTCCTGACTTTC.

V gene TRBV28 combines with J gene TRBJ1-1, with D perhaps matching TRBD1 (5 bases). The CDR3 spans 15 residues. Trimming took off 5 bases at V and 4 bases at J, with 17 bases between the two ends. Germline-derived CDR1 and CDR2 are MDHEN and SYDVKM. The CDR3 protein is CASSPSPGQGTEAFF. Here the CDR3 DNA reads TGTGCCAGCAGTCCCTCGCCAGGCCAGGGCACTGAAGCTTTCTTT.

The chain uses TRBV20-1 and TRBJ2-7; D uncertain. The CDR3 sequence is 10 residues long. V was trimmed by 3 bases and J by 6 bases, leaving 6 bases between them. Per germline, CDR1 DFQATT and CDR2 SNEGSKA (reference sequence). The CDR3 DNA is TGCAGTGCTAGTAAACGCGAGCAGTACTTC. Translated, it gives CSASKREQYF.

This CDR3 reads CATSRTGMGSYEQYF. The CDR3 nucleotides read TGTGCCACCAGCAGAACCGGGATGGGCTCCTACGAGCAGTACTTC. The chain joins TRBV15 to TRBJ2-7; tentative D call: TRBD2 (5 bases). The germline CDR1 and CDR2 sequences are LNHNV and YYDKDF (reference sequence). V was shortened by 2 bases and J by 0 bases, with 11 bases between the two germline ends. The CDR3 loop spans 15 amino acids.

This chain's CDR3 is CASSRGPEAFF. CDR3 DNA: TGTGCCAGCAGCCGGGGCCCTGAAGCTTTCTTT. The J gene is TRBJ1-1, the V gene TRBV7-2; D possibly corresponds to TRBD1 (5 bases). Germline V CDR1 and CDR2: SGHTA, FQGNSA. The length of the CDR3 is 11 residues. The V gene lost 5 bases and the J gene lost 6 bases, with 7 bases spanning the gap.

CDR3 nucleotides: TGTGCCAGCAGTTACCAGCCGCCCGACGGCTACACCTTC. Amino acids: CASSYQPPDGYTF. The gene calls are TRBV6-5 and TRBJ1-2, with D uncertain. The CDR3 consists of 13 residues. V was pared by 2 bases and J by 8 bases, with 12 bases between. CDR1 and CDR2 from the germline V gene are MNHEY and SVGAGI.

This chain uses TRBV7-2 with TRBJ1-1, with D possibly being TRBD1 (6 bases). Germline loops: CDR1 SGHTA, CDR2 FQGNSA. The CDR3 runs 14 residues. V lost 10 bases to trimming and J lost 10 bases, with 25 bases between them. CDR3 bases: TGTGCCACTATGCAGGGGACCTCGGTGATGAGAGCTTTCTTT. Residues: CATMQGTSVMRAFF.

This clonotype appeared once. The rearrangement joins TRBV9 to TRBJ1-2, with D hard to call. The V end was cut by 0 bases, the J end by 0 bases, with 9 bases between. Germline CDR1 reads SGDLS; CDR2 reads YYNGEE. The CDR3 spans 15 residues. The chain's CDR3 is CASSVVSSANYGYTF. The CDR3 DNA reads as TGTGCCAGCAGCGTAGTTTCCAGCGCTAACTATGGCTACACCTTC.